A single sample gave rise to the 23 T cell receptor beta chains below, sequenced in a study of CD8 T cells in ankylosing spondylitis. These receptors have no known antigen. TCRdb re-analysed the 5' RACE reads in MiXCR, keeping a single row per CDR3 protein. The sample records just under 550,000 distinct CDR3 sequences, approximately 12% being singletons. Study findings and constraints: Made up of about eight highly homologous variants, a TCR beta motif appeared characteristic of ankylosing spondylitis blood.

The sequenced sample was blood, either unsorted or a sorted T cell fraction (not recorded which). These receptors were obtained from a male donor with ankylosing spondylitis.

The genes are TRBV2 and TRBJ1-2; 9 nucleotides line up with TRBD1. The length of the CDR3 is 16 residues. The J segment lost 6 bases and the V segment lost 6 bases, leaving 14 bases of the junction unmatched. Germline values: CDR1 SNHLY, CDR2 FYNNEI. The CDR3 coding sequence is TGTGCCAGCAGCCCCGGGGACAGGGTTTTTAGTAATGGCTACACCTTC. Translated, it gives CASSPGDRVFSNGYTF.

This clonotype was picked up many times. V gene TRBV7-9 combines with J gene TRBJ2-3; a weak D match, TRBD1 (6 bases). Germline assignment: CDR1 SEHNR and CDR2 FQNEAQ (reference sequence). The germline V and J ends were trimmed by 6 bases and 0 bases, with 10 bases remaining between them. The CDR3 has 14 residues. CDR3 in amino acids: CASRGGSSTDTQYF. The DNA for the CDR3 is TGTGCCAGCAGAGGGGGATCTAGCACAGATACGCAGTATTTT.

There are a few counts of this clonotype. The chain joins TRBV15 to TRBJ2-7; D is perhaps TRBD1 or TRBD2 (5 bases each). Germline-derived CDR1 and CDR2 are LNHNV and YYDKDF (reference sequence). The V end was cut by 8 bases, the J end by 3 bases, with 17 bases between. The CDR3 totals 14 residues. As DNA, the CDR3 is TGTGCCACCTCCGGACGCCGGGACGGCTACGAGCAGTACTTC. This encodes CATSGRRDGYEQYF.

This chain joins TRBV5-1 and TRBJ2-7, with D maybe TRBD2 (5 bases). The V end was cut by 2 bases, the J end by 3 bases, with 12 bases between. CDR1 is SGHRS, CDR2 YFSETQ, per germline. CDR3 size: 14 residues. The CDR3 DNA is TGCGCCAGCAGCTTCAGCGGACCCTACTACGAGCAGTACTTC. It is translated as CASSFSGPYYEQYF.

This clonotype was recorded at least ten times. The chain has TRBV4-1 and TRBJ2-1; tentatively, D is TRBD1 (6 bases). V dropped 4 bases and J dropped 0 bases, with 13 bases sitting between them. The length of the CDR3 is 16 residues. CDR1 is MGHRA and CDR2 is YSYEKL in the germline V gene. This CDR3 is CASSRRTELSYNEQFF. CDR3 nucleotides: TGCGCCAGCAGCCGAAGGACAGAACTCTCCTACAATGAGCAGTTCTTC.

This clonotype was seen repeatedly, ten times or more. The CDR3 nucleotides are TGTGCCAGCAGCCGAACGGGACAGACCTACGAGCAGTACTTC. Amino acids: CASSRTGQTYEQYF. The rearrangement links TRBV3-1 to TRBJ2-7, with 7 positions matching TRBD1. With V trimmed by 4 bases and J by 2 bases, 5 bases remained unmatched. The CDR3 loop spans 14 amino acids. From germline, CDR1 is LGHDT and CDR2 YNNKEL (reference sequence).

The sample holds many counts of this clonotype. The chain employs TRBV5-1 and TRBJ2-5; D is uncertain. Germline V CDR1 and CDR2: SGHRS, YFSETQ. The CDR3 sequence is 15 residues long. Trimming took off 0 bases at V and 2 bases at J, with 11 bases between the two ends. The CDR3 sequence: CASSLVPTAQETQYF. CDR3 nucleotide sequence: TGCGCCAGCAGCTTGGTACCCACAGCACAAGAGACCCAGTACTTC.

V is TRBV4-1 and J is TRBJ2-5, with no clear D. V was cut by 0 bases and J by 11 bases, with 13 bases left in between. This CDR3 region has 13 residues. Looked up from germline, CDR1 is MGHRA and CDR2 is YSYEKL. CDR3 protein: CASSQEGWKAQYF. For the CDR3, the DNA is TGCGCCAGCAGCCAAGAAGGATGGAAGGCTCAGTACTTC.

This rearrangement joins TRBV24-1 to TRBJ2-5; 9 nucleotides align to TRBD1. V lost 6 bases, J lost 4 bases, and 5 bases stayed unmatched. The CDR3 contains 14 residues. Germline V lookup: CDR1 KGHDR, CDR2 SFDVKD. Here the CDR3 reads CATSLGQGGETQYF. In nucleotides, the CDR3 is TGTGCCACCAGTCTGGGACAGGGAGGAGAGACCCAGTACTTC.

J is TRBJ2-3 and V is TRBV20-1; TRBD1 is a possible D gene (6 bases). The V end lost 6 bases, the J end lost 0 bases, and 13 bases lay between the germline ends. This CDR3 comprises 14 residues. Germline CDR1 and CDR2: DFQATT and SNEGSKA (reference sequence). The CDR3 here is CSARGPSSTDTQYF. CDR3 in DNA: TGCAGTGCCAGGGGCCCTAGTAGCACAGATACGCAGTATTTT.

There are a few counts of this clonotype. This chain uses TRBV20-1 with TRBJ1-2; tentative D call: TRBD1 (6 bases). The CDR3 is made up of 13 amino acids. The V and J ends lost 6 bases and 4 bases respectively, with 15 bases between them. Germline loops: CDR1 DFQATT, CDR2 SNEGSKA (reference sequence). CDR3 nucleotides: TGCAGTGCCCTCCCAGGGGCGGTCTATGGCTACACCTTC. Protein product: CSALPGAVYGYTF.

The chain links TRBV11-2 to TRBJ1-6, with no clear D. Germline V gene data show CDR1 as SGHAT and CDR2 as FQNNGV. The CDR3 runs to 16 residues. Trimming left V 1 base short and J 8 bases short, with 15 bases between. Here the CDR3 DNA reads TGTGCCAGCAGCTTAGGGGAGCGCGGATGGCATTCACCCCTCCACTTT. Its protein is CASSLGERGWHSPLHF.

The chain has TRBV12-3 or TRBV12-4 and TRBJ2-2; TRBD2 matches 10 bases. The length of the CDR3 is 16 residues. With V trimmed by 4 bases and J by 4 bases, 6 bases remained unmatched. As DNA, the CDR3 is TGTGCCAGCAGTTCCGCCGGGACTAGCGTCACCGGGGAGCTGTTTTTT. Translated: CASSSAGTSVTGELFF.

This clonotype was seen ten or more times. The chain links TRBV12-3 or TRBV12-4 to TRBJ1-5; 8 bases fit TRBD1. The CDR3 sequence is 14 residues long. The trim removed 6 bases at V and 4 bases at J, leaving 5 bases unmatched. The chain's CDR3 is CASSLQGGNQPQHF. CDR3 in DNA: TGTGCCAGCAGCCTACAGGGGGGAAATCAGCCCCAGCATTTT.

This clonotype was picked up a small number of times. The chain employs TRBV7-9 and TRBJ2-1; the match to TRBD1 covers 12 bases. The CDR3 is 17 amino acids. Germline V CDR1 and CDR2: SEHNR, FQNEAQ (reference sequence). V lost 9 bases to trimming and J lost 0 bases; unmatched junction nucleotides: 9. This CDR3 reads CASPGQGAGPSYNEQFF. The CDR3 coding sequence is TGTGCCAGTCCGGGACAGGGGGCTGGGCCCTCCTACAATGAGCAGTTCTTC.

This clonotype was observed a few times. The rearrangement joins TRBV20-1 to TRBJ1-4; D gene unclear. Between the trimmed V and J ends, which lost 0 bases and 8 bases, there was a span of 7 bases. Germline V lookup: CDR1 DFQATT, CDR2 SNEGSKA (reference sequence). CDR3 length equals 12 residues. CDR3 sequence (DNA): TGCAGTGCTAGAGAGGGATACGAAAAACTGTTTTTT. It yields the protein CSAREGYEKLFF.

The sample holds a few counts of this clonotype. This chain joins TRBV5-1 and TRBJ1-4; D is perhaps TRBD1 (5 bases). The V end lost 5 bases, the J end lost 0 bases, and 14 bases lay between the germline ends. In germline, CDR1 is SGHRS, CDR2 YFSETQ. The CDR3 loop spans 16 amino acids. Written as DNA, the CDR3 is TGCGCCAGCAGTCCGGGACGCGGGGCAACTAATGAAAAACTGTTTTTT. This codes for CASSPGRGATNEKLFF. Full variable domain (rest looked up from reference TRBV5-1 and TRBJ1-4): KAGVTQTPRYLIKTRGQQVTLSCSPISGHRSVSWYQQTPGQGLQFLFEYFSETQRNKGNFPGRFSGRQFSNSRSEMNVSTLELGDSALYLCASSPGRGATNEKLFFGSGTQLSVL.

Only one count was recorded for this clonotype. The genes are TRBV2 and TRBJ2-3, with 12 positions matching TRBD2. Per the germline V gene, CDR1 is SNHLY and CDR2 is FYNNEI. The CDR3 covers 15 residues. The ends lost 5 bases at V and 5 bases at J; junction bases unmatched: 5. CDR3 DNA sequence: TGTGCCAGCAGTCTAGCGGGAGGGCCCGGAGATACGCAGTATTTT. Its protein product is CASSLAGGPGDTQYF.

This clonotype was counted a single time. J is TRBJ2-3 and V is TRBV2; 9 nucleotides align to TRBD2. CDR3 length: 16 amino acids. CDR1 and CDR2 (germline): SNHLY, FYNNEI. J lost 1 base, V lost 2 bases, and 4 bases had no gene match. This chain's CDR3 is CASSERGGVGTDTQYF. CDR3 DNA: TGTGCCAGCAGTGAACGCGGGGGGGTGGGCACAGATACGCAGTATTTT.

The V and J genes are TRBV5-1 and TRBJ1-2, with a weak D call TRBD1 (5 bases). V lost 4 bases, J lost 4 bases, and 11 bases lay in between. CDR1 is SGHRS, CDR2 YFSETQ, per germline. The CDR3 has 13 residues. CDR3 sequence reads: CASSPDSIYGYTF. The CDR3 DNA follows: TGCGCCAGCAGCCCAGACAGCATCTATGGCTACACCTTC.

This clonotype was counted only a few times. Here the CDR3 DNA reads TGTGCCAGCAGCAACCGGGTTGAGACCCAGTACTTC. Protein sequence: CASSNRVETQYF. The chain is built from TRBV11-2 and TRBJ2-5; D is uncertain. The V end was cut by 5 bases, the J end by 5 bases, with 9 bases between. This CDR3 comprises 12 residues. Germline V gene lookup returns CDR1 SGHAT and CDR2 FQNNGV.

This clonotype was detected a few times. This sequence joins TRBV10-1 and TRBJ2-3; D unclear. Germline loops: CDR1 WNHNN, CDR2 SYGVQD (reference sequence). V was trimmed by 2 bases and J by 0 bases, leaving 15 bases between them. This CDR3 contains 17 residues. In nucleotides, the CDR3 is TGCGCCAGCAGTGAGAACCAAGCCGGAGCTAGCACAGATACGCAGTATTTT. Translation gives CASSENQAGASTDTQYF.

CDR3 sequence (DNA): TGTGCCGCAGGGCCCCTTGTAATTAGCACAGATACGCAGTATTTT. It is translated as CAAGPLVISTDTQYF. The V gene is TRBV30, the J gene TRBJ2-3; D is possibly TRBD1 (5 bases). CDR1 GTSNPN and CDR2 SVGIG come from the germline V gene (reference sequence). Trimming left V 8 bases short and J 0 bases short, with 18 bases between. This CDR3 spans 15 amino acids.